This T cell receptor (beta chain) comes out of a study of T cell changes during pregnancy in multiple sclerosis (dated by TCRdb to the late 2010s). Background on the whole study: In women with multiple sclerosis, the researchers looked at how the T cell repertoire shifted as pregnancy progressed.

This clone was observed a few times. Its target antigen remains unknown. Within one base of it there is no much larger clone, and no base qualities were kept. Receptor libraries were prepared by the immunoSEQ multiplex PCR assay. TCRdb carries this immuneACCESS record with in-frame sequences only. Its versions omit some clonotypes, under half of them owing to an unresolved V gene in the studies checked, with the rest unexplained. This sample gives about 120,000 clones in total; around 93% of them show up just once. Jointly, the top ten make up under 7% of the sample. The sequences come from peripheral blood, collected before pregnancy. This sequence originates from a female donor with multiple sclerosis, enrolled in a pregnancy study.

The CDR3 amino acid sequence is: CASRSDRNQPQHF. The bases read TGTGCCAGCAGGTCGGACAGAAATCAGCCCCAGCATTTT. This chain joins TRBV2 to TRBJ1-5, and the D gene may be TRBD1, 6 bases matching. CDR1 and CDR2 were assigned from the germline V gene as SNHLY and FYNNEI. The CDR3, cysteine through phenylalanine, is 13 amino acids long. Kept here is only the CDR3 DNA, which spans 39 bases and is read in frame from base 1. The junction shows trimming of 6 bases on V and 4 bases on J, plus 10 bases between the germline ends. The entire variable domain, with the stretches around the CDR3 drawn from the reference TRBV2 and TRBJ1-5 proteins, is EPEVTQTPSHQVTQMGQEVILRCVPISNHLYFYWYRQILGQKVEFLVSFYNNEISEKSEIFDDQFSVERPDGSNFTLKIRSTKLEDSAMYFCASRSDRNQPQHFGDGTRLSIL.